Following are 27 T cell receptor beta chains from one sample sequenced in a study of cytomegalovirus exposure and HLA in healthy donors. PCR amplification relied on 60 Vbeta primers (plus 13 Jbeta primers). TCRdb keeps only in-frame clones here, not all; method: immunoSEQ multiplex PCR. The data show some 190,000 clones, around 83% seen once. The sample was PBMCs. The receptors were gathered from a man aged 40-49 years in good health and CMV-seropositive.

For this clone: The sample contains more than one DNA sequence encoding this CDR3. The chain uses TRBV7-6 and TRBJ2-3, with 8 nucleotides matching TRBD2. V lost 1 base to trimming and J lost 2 bases; unmatched junction nucleotides: 5. The length of the CDR3 is 16 residues. Germline CDR1 and CDR2: SGHVS and FNYEAQ. CDR3 residues: CASSLEASGSTDTQYF. CDR3 coding DNA: TGTGCCAGCAGCTTAGAGGCTAGCGGGTCCACAGATACGCAGTATTTT.

This chain joins TRBV19 and TRBJ1-5; the D gene is possibly TRBD1 (5 bases). Germline V gene sequence: CDR1 LNHDA, CDR2 SQIVND (reference sequence). Trimming took off 6 bases at V and 0 bases at J, with 18 bases between the two ends. CDR3 length: 17 amino acids. The CDR3, as DNA: TGTGCCAGTAGGCGGCAGGGAACGGCCTTTAGCAATCAGCCCCAGCATTTT. Translated: CASRRQGTAFSNQPQHF. Together with reference TRBV19 and TRBJ1-5, the CDR3 gives the full variable domain: DGGITQSPKYLFRKEGQNVTLSCEQNLNHDAMYWYRQDPGQGLRLIYYSQIVNDFQKGDIAEGYSVSREKKESFPLTVTSAQKNPTAFYLCASRRQGTAFSNQPQHFGDGTRLSIL.

This clone came up a few times. J is TRBJ2-7 and V is TRBV6-6, with 8 positions matching TRBD1. Losses at the gene ends were 2 bases for V and 2 bases for J; bases not matched to a gene: 5. This CDR3 spans 15 amino acids. CDR1 and CDR2 from the germline V gene are MNHNY and SVGAGI (reference sequence). The CDR3 region is CASSYGRGPTYEQYF. Here the CDR3 DNA reads TGTGCCAGCAGTTACGGCAGGGGGCCCACCTACGAGCAGTACTTC.

J is TRBJ2-5 and V is TRBV20-1; 7 nucleotides align to TRBD2. The CDR3 length is 11 residues. V was pared by 8 bases and J by 4 bases, with 4 bases of the junction left unmatched. The germline V gene has CDR1 DFQATT and CDR2 SNEGSKA (reference sequence). CDR3 in DNA: TGCAGTCCGGGAGGCCGAGAGACCCAGTACTTC. Translating it yields CSPGGRETQYF.

This chain links TRBV9 with TRBJ1-1; possible D gene TRBD1, 5 bases. CDR1 SGDLS and CDR2 YYNGEE come from the germline V gene. V shed 4 bases and J shed 4 bases, with 14 bases lying between them. This CDR3 has 14 residues. The CDR3 sequence: CASSPRGGPTEAFF. CDR3 DNA: TGTGCCAGCAGCCCGCGGGGGGGTCCCACTGAAGCTTTCTTT.

The V call is TRBV7-9, the J call TRBJ1-4; D perhaps matches TRBD1 (5 bases). V shed 2 bases and J shed 7 bases, with 17 bases lying between them. Germline-derived CDR1 and CDR2 are SEHNR and FQNEAQ (reference sequence). The CDR3 is 16 amino acids. The CDR3 nucleotides read TGTGCCAGCAGCTTACGACAGTCGACCAATTTTGAAAAACTGTTTTTT. Its protein is CASSLRQSTNFEKLFF.

The chain joins TRBV9 to TRBJ2-1; TRBD2 matches 13 bases. The V and J ends lost 4 bases and 2 bases, in that order; junction bases with no gene match: 15. CDR3 length: 20 residues. CDR1 is SGDLS, CDR2 YYNGEE, per germline. The CDR3 reads CASSFPPQGLAGAAYNEQFF. The CDR3 region has the DNA TGTGCCAGCAGCTTCCCCCCCCAAGGACTAGCGGGAGCCGCCTACAATGAGCAGTTCTTC.

The chain is built from TRBV5-1 and TRBJ2-7; D is uncertain. CDR3 size: 16 residues. V lost 0 bases and J 0 bases, leaving 13 bases between the germline ends. The germline V gene encodes CDR1 SGHRS and CDR2 YFSETQ. The CDR3 DNA follows: TGCGCCAGCAGCTTGGGAAGTTACGCTAGCTCCTACGAGCAGTACTTC. Translation: CASSLGSYASSYEQYF. Complete variable domain (other parts from reference TRBV5-1 and TRBJ2-7): KAGVTQTPRYLIKTRGQQVTLSCSPISGHRSVSWYQQTPGQGLQFLFEYFSETQRNKGNFPGRFSGRQFSNSRSEMNVSTLELGDSALYLCASSLGSYASSYEQYFGPGTRLTVT.

V is TRBV6-5 and J is TRBJ2-1; D remains unclear. Per the germline V gene, CDR1 is MNHEY and CDR2 is SVGAGI. V was clipped by 0 bases and J by 3 bases, with 6 bases between them. The CDR3 contains 14 residues. CDR3 sequence reads: CASSYSGSYNEQFF. In nucleotides, the CDR3 is TGTGCCAGCAGTTACTCGGGCAGCTACAATGAGCAGTTCTTC.

V gene TRBV7-3 combines with J gene TRBJ2-3, with no clear D. Trimming took off 5 bases at V and 2 bases at J, with 8 bases between the two ends. Germline V gene data show CDR1 as SGHTA and CDR2 as FQGTGA. The CDR3 spans 13 residues. The CDR3 coding sequence is TGTGCCAGCAGCCCACTACTCACAGATACGCAGTATTTT. It yields the protein CASSPLLTDTQYF.

The chain is built from TRBV7-9 and TRBJ2-7; the match to TRBD1 covers 10 bases. CDR1 is SEHNR, CDR2 FQNEAQ, per germline (reference sequence). The CDR3 contains 16 residues. The J segment lost 6 bases and the V segment lost 2 bases, leaving 10 bases of the junction unmatched. DNA for the CDR3: TGTGCCAGCAGCTTACCTCTGGGTGACAGGGGGCTCGAGCAGTACTTC. Translating it yields CASSLPLGDRGLEQYF.

The CDR3: CATSGIGLGRQGGRQETQYF. CDR3 coding DNA: TGTGCCACCAGCGGGATCGGACTGGGGAGACAGGGAGGTCGCCAAGAGACCCAGTACTTC. This chain uses TRBV15 with TRBJ2-5; D is perhaps TRBD1 (7 bases). The CDR3 consists of 20 residues. The germline V gene encodes CDR1 LNHNV and CDR2 YYDKDF (reference sequence). The ends were cut back, 5 bases at V and 1 base at J, with 29 bases in the middle. Variable domain in full (rest from reference TRBV15 and TRBJ2-5): DAMVIQNPRYQVTQFGKPVTLSCSQTLNHNVMYWYQQKSSQAPKLLFHYYDKDFNNEADTPDNFQSRRPNTSFCFLDIRSPGLGDTAMYLCATSGIGLGRQGGRQETQYFGPGTRLLVL.

The genes are TRBV5-4 and TRBJ2-7; 12 bases map to TRBD1. Trimming at V came to 4 bases and at J to 7 bases, leaving 6 bases not matched to a gene. The V gene's germline CDR1 is SGHNT and CDR2 YYREEE (reference sequence). The CDR3 spans 14 residues. The CDR3 protein is CASSAGTGGQEQYF. CDR3 in DNA: TGTGCCAGCAGCGCCGGGACAGGGGGCCAAGAGCAGTACTTC.

The chain uses TRBV6-5 and TRBJ1-1, with D possibly matching TRBD1 (6 bases). The CDR3 runs to 16 residues. The germline V gene encodes CDR1 MNHEY and CDR2 SVGAGI. The germline V and J ends were trimmed by 4 bases and 7 bases, with 22 bases remaining between them. The CDR3 spells CASSSIFLTGRNEAFF. The CDR3 DNA reads as TGTGCCAGCAGTTCGATCTTTTTGACAGGAAGGAATGAAGCTTTCTTT.

The rearrangement joins TRBV9 to TRBJ2-1, with 11 bases lining up with TRBD2. The CDR3 loop spans 16 amino acids. Germline CDR1 and CDR2: SGDLS and YYNGEE. The junction had 5 bases not matched to a gene; V was cut back by 3 bases and J by 3 bases. CDR3 in DNA: TGTGCCAGCAGCGCAACGGGGACTAGCGGCTACAATGAGCAGTTCTTC. As protein: CASSATGTSGYNEQFF.

The chain employs TRBV18 and TRBJ1-2; D not certain. Germline V gene data show CDR1 as KGHSH and CDR2 as LQKENI. There are 14 residues in the CDR3. The V and J ends lost 3 bases and 2 bases respectively, with 10 bases between them. CDR3 DNA sequence: TGTGCCAGCTCACCCCCCGGGAGGAACTATGGCTACACCTTC. Protein product: CASSPPGRNYGYTF.

The chain uses TRBV9 and TRBJ2-2; 12 nucleotides line up with TRBD2. The trim removed 4 bases at V and 6 bases at J, leaving 4 bases unmatched. Looked up from germline, CDR1 is SGDLS and CDR2 is YYNGEE. This CDR3 has 15 amino acids. CDR3 region: CASSMTSGSPGELFF. For the CDR3, the DNA is TGTGCCAGCAGCATGACTAGCGGGAGCCCCGGGGAGCTGTTTTTT. The full variable domain, completed using reference TRBV9 and TRBJ2-2, is DSGVTQTPKHLITATGQRVTLRCSPRSGDLSVYWYQQSLDQGLQFLIQYYNGEERAKGNILERFSAQQFPDLHSELNLSSLELGDSALYFCASSMTSGSPGELFFGEGSRLTVL.

In nucleotides, the CDR3 is TGTGCCAGCAGTAAGACGGGAAACTCTGGAAACACCATATATTTT. Translating gives CASSKTGNSGNTIYF. The chain links TRBV6-5 to TRBJ1-3; D call uncertain. Deletions cut 5 bases from V and 0 bases from J, with 11 bases between. Germline V CDR1 and CDR2: MNHEY, SVGAGI. The CDR3 loop spans 15 amino acids.

The CDR3 bases are TGTGCCAGCAGCTTGGGACAGGGAAAGGAAGCTTTCTTT. Translated, it gives CASSLGQGKEAFF. The rearrangement links TRBV5-6 to TRBJ1-1, with TRBD1 identical over 7 bases. This CDR3 has 13 amino acids. The ends lost 0 bases at V and 8 bases at J; junction bases unmatched: 4. Germline loops: CDR1 SGHDT, CDR2 YYEEEE.

The CDR3 protein is CASSFSAGVSNQPQHF. The CDR3 nucleotides read TGTGCCAGCAGTTTCTCAGCAGGGGTTAGCAATCAGCCCCAGCATTTT. The rearrangement links TRBV28 to TRBJ1-5, with D possibly being TRBD1 (6 bases). Between the trimmed V and J ends, which lost 3 bases and 0 bases, there was a span of 12 bases. The V gene's germline CDR1 is MDHEN and CDR2 SYDVKM. The CDR3 extends over 16 amino acids.

The CDR3 loop is CASSLAKTGGTEAFF. The CDR3 region has the DNA TGCGCCAGCAGCTTGGCCAAGACAGGGGGGACTGAAGCTTTCTTT. The rearrangement joins TRBV5-1 to TRBJ1-1, with 9 bases fitting TRBD1. The CDR3 spans 15 residues. The V segment lost 0 bases and the J segment 5 bases; nucleotides outside the gene matches: 5. The V gene's germline CDR1 is SGHRS and CDR2 YFSETQ.

V and J are TRBV6-5 and TRBJ1-2, with 8 bases that match TRBD1. The germline gives CDR1 MNHEY, CDR2 SVGAGI. J was trimmed by 5 bases and V by 5 bases; bases with no gene match: 7. The CDR3 consists of 14 residues. This CDR3 reads CASSTQGARYGYTF. The CDR3 DNA reads as TGTGCCAGCAGTACCCAGGGGGCACGATATGGCTACACCTTC.

This chain links TRBV28 with TRBJ1-3; TRBD1 might be the D (6 bases). The CDR3 length is 15 residues. V lost 6 bases to trimming and J lost 2 bases, with 14 bases between them. Germline-derived CDR1 and CDR2 are MDHEN and SYDVKM. CDR3 bases: TGTGCCAGCAGAAACAGGGAGGGCACTGGAAACACCATATATTTT. It translates to CASRNREGTGNTIYF.

The genes are TRBV5-1 and TRBJ2-7; 11 nucleotides align to TRBD2. The CDR3 is 14 residues long. V lost 2 bases, J lost 4 bases, and 2 bases stayed unmatched. Germline V gene sequence: CDR1 SGHRS, CDR2 YFSETQ. The CDR3 reads CASSFTSGRYEQYF. The CDR3 DNA sequence: TGCGCCAGCAGCTTTACTAGCGGGAGATACGAGCAGTACTTC.

The rearrangement links TRBV11-3 to TRBJ2-6; the D is unclear. The CDR3 length is 15 residues. Per germline, CDR1 SGHNT and CDR2 YENEEA. Trimming shortened V by 0 bases and J by 0 bases, and 3 bases separated the two germline ends. The CDR3 loop reads CASSLDSSGANVLTF. The CDR3, as DNA: TGTGCCAGCAGCTTAGACAGCTCTGGGGCCAACGTCCTGACTTTC. Drawing the rest from reference TRBV11-3 and TRBJ2-6, the complete variable domain is EAGVVQSPRYKIIEKKQPVAFWCNPISGHNTLYWYLQNLGQGPELLIRYENEEAVDDSQLPKDRFSAERLKGVDSTLKIQPAELGDSAVYLCASSLDSSGANVLTFGAGSRLTVL.

This chain joins TRBV27 and TRBJ2-7; 7 bases fit TRBD2. Germline V CDR1 and CDR2: MNHEY, SMNVEV (reference sequence). This CDR3 comprises 14 residues. The J segment lost 3 bases and the V segment lost 0 bases, leaving 2 bases of the junction unmatched. Here the CDR3 DNA reads TGTGCCAGCAGTTTATCGCGGGAGAGCTACGAGCAGTACTTC. It is translated as CASSLSRESYEQYF.

The CDR3 loop is CASSSPGTGGIQPQHF. The CDR3 coding sequence is TGTGCCAGCAGCTCACCTGGGACAGGGGGTATTCAGCCCCAGCATTTT. The chain combines TRBV6-6 with TRBJ1-5; 11 positions agree with TRBD1. V shed 6 bases, J shed 6 bases, and the junction held 10 bases outside the gene matches. Germline lookup yields CDR1 MNHNY and CDR2 SVGAGI (reference sequence). CDR3 length: 16 residues.